This is a list of T cell receptor beta chains from one sample in a study of Ad26.COV2.S vaccination and SARS-CoV-2 variants. The assay was immunoSEQ multiplex PCR, and TCRdb's table has in-frame clones only and misses some. The profile shows 200,000 to 250,000 clones, more than 75% of them singletons. The sample consisted of peripheral blood, taken in a trial of Ad26.COV2.S vaccine versus placebo. The receptors were sampled from a person between 18 and 60 years old who received the Ad26.COV2.S COVID-19 vaccine or a placebo. Each CDR3 is given without its conserved first and last residue.

v_call	j_call	cdr3_aa
TRBV19	TRBJ2-1	ASTPNYGLAGGHNEQF
TRBV11-2	TRBJ2-1	ASSTRADSYNEQF
TRBV6-5	TRBJ2-1	ASSYSNYNEQF
TRBV6-4	TRBJ2-1	ASSDSNHNEQF
TRBV25-1	TRBJ2-7	ASRDLYEQY
TRBV7-3	TRBJ2-1	ASSLWGLSNEQF
TRBV28	TRBJ2-3	ASSKYGHTQY
TRBV4-1	TRBJ1-5	ASSQEPTGNQPQH
TRBV27	TRBJ2-7	ASRSLGVGLNYEQY
TRBV4-2	TRBJ2-7	ASSHSWGQDYEQY
TRBV4-1	TRBJ2-3	ASSQEFRAGQY
TRBV6-6	TRBJ2-3	ASSLPPGYTQY
TRBV14	TRBJ2-2	ASSPHSGAGELF